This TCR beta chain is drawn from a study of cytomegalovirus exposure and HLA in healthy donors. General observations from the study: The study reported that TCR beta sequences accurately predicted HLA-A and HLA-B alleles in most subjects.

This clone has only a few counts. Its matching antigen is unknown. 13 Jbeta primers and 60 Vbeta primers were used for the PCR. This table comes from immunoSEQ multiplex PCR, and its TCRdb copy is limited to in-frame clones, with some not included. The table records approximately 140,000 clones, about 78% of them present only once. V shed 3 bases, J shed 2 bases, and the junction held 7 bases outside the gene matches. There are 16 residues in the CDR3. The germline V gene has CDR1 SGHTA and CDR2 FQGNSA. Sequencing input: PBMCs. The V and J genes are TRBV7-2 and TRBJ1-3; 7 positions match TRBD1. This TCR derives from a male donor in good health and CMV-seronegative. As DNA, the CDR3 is TGTGCCAGCAGCTTTGAGGGGGCGCATGCTGGAAACACCATATATTTT. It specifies CASSFEGAHAGNTIYF.